The source of this TCR beta chain is a study of breast tumors, draining lymph nodes, adjacent tissues. General study findings and limits: Compared with basal-like, luminal-like tumors shared significantly more repertoire with nontumor tissue.

CDR1 SGHDN and CDR2 FVKESK come from the germline V gene. The CDR3 is 13 amino acids. The V gene lost 4 bases and the J gene lost 6 bases, with 13 bases spanning the gap. Breast cancer patients provided tissue from their axillary draining lymph nodes. This clonotype was observed at least ten times. Its antigen is currently unknown. TCRdb independently ran MiXCR on the multiplex PCR reads; one entry per CDR3 protein. The sample shows fewer than 200,000 distinct CDR3 sequences, more than 25% of them seen only once. The gene calls are TRBV14 and TRBJ2-7, with a possible D match to TRBD2 (5 bases). The clonotype was recovered from a female donor with breast cancer. Some clones in this sample may be carry-over from other donors' samples. The sample consisted of axillary lymph node tissue. The CDR3 loop is CASSPWERGEQYF. CDR3 nucleotide sequence: TGTGCCAGCAGCCCTTGGGAGAGAGGCGAGCAGTACTTC.